The present entry profiles one T cell receptor beta chain with its context. This clonotype has only one observation. Its antigen is unknown. It has no much larger one-base neighbor in the sample; base qualities were not kept. Counted from cysteine to phenylalanine, this CDR3 has 14 amino acids. Left in the record is the CDR3 DNA by itself, 42 bases read in frame from the first base. The trim is 1 base for V and 7 bases for J, with a gap of 8 bases between the germline ends. The CDR1 and CDR2 encoded by the germline V gene (reference sequence) are LGHDT and YNNKEL. This entry is derived from a study of blood T cells in healthy people across ages (dated by TCRdb to about 2015). Notes on the research overall: In model experiments, template switching captured about one uniquely barcoded TCR beta cDNA molecule for every two T cells. Age-related changes in TCR beta repertoire diversity were measured in the study by deep sequencing normalized with unique cDNA molecular identifiers. Four age groups were formed from the donors: young (average 16 years), middle-aged (approximately 39), aged (around 62) and long-lived (roughly 81). To avoid experimental bias, donors of different ages were randomly spread across the sequencing lanes. Two additional independent replicas of 1 million unique cDNA reads from the same blood draw were analyzed for two donors (one aged 18 to 30 and one aged 80 or older).

Study-wide conclusions, independent of this receptor: Compared with the aged group, the long-lived group had more naive CD4+ T cells, fewer expanded clones and increased TCR diversity, a pattern suggesting age selection. Because the CMV infection status of the donors was unknown, age-related changes in expanded clonotypes may potentially have been confounded. As age increased, observed TCR beta diversity per million T cells dropped in a roughly linear way, and a significant reduction was already evident by age around 41. Because profiling used bulk unsorted PBMCs, naive and antigen-experienced compartments could not be compared conclusively. A strong correlation was found between observed TCR beta diversity and the percentage of naive T cells measured by flow cytometry. Total diversity estimates from one million sequenced T cells were considered lower bounds and underestimates.

The roughly 42 donors, aged roughly 6 to 95 years, were systemically healthy Caucasian individuals from Russia. Each donor gave 8 to 10 milliliters of peripheral blood, drawn into EDTA-treated Vacutainer tubes. PBMCs were isolated by Ficoll-Paque density-gradient centrifugation, with at least 6 million obtained per sample. Trizol reagent was used to extract total RNA from PBMCs, with at least 6 micrograms per sample. The percentages of naive CD45RAhigh/CD27high T cells were determined by flow cytometry on a PBMC aliquot from every donor. Library preparation employed 5' RACE. Sequencing was performed on an Illumina HiSeq 2500. A second 7 to 11 cycle PCR used a sample-barcoded 5' primer and a J-beta primer mix. A template-switch 5' adaptor carrying 12 random nucleotides introduced a unique molecular identifier onto each TCR beta cDNA molecule. Each sample yielded at least 2.5 million CDR3-containing paired-end reads. First-strand cDNA synthesis was performed from all RNA using the Mint cDNA synthesis kit, with priming by a TRBC-specific oligonucleotide. Following uracil-DNA glycosylase treatment, a first 18-cycle PCR with universal primers M1SS and BC2_uni_R was performed on all cDNA. The original methods were these. Normalization of each sample was performed by random selection of 1 million high-quality reads, each carrying a distinct molecular identifier. Reads sharing molecular identifiers were discarded rather than binned into consensus sequences. MiTCR, set to a Q25 quality threshold and the strictest error-elimination algorithm, was used for CDR3 identification, clonotype clustering and error correction. Lower-bound total TCR beta diversity was estimated with a nonparametric unseen species model using Euler transformation. The raw public reads went through TCRdb reprocessing: fastp at Q25, MiXCR clone calling, in-frame beta chains kept. Merged by CDR3 protein, the rows form single entries marked with the most common genes and DNA. TCRdb's processing, not the authors', yielded these V and J calls. The sample table contains over 600,000 distinct CDR3 sequences; only one count was recorded for roughly three fifths of them. Roughly 24% of the sample lies in the top ten.

The sequencing sample was made of blood. Rearrangement joined TRBV3-1 to TRBJ1-6, with no confident D gene call. This TCR came from a man aged 40-55 years in good health. The CDR3 protein is CASSQVVANSPLHF. The DNA sequence reads TGTGCCAGCAGCCAAGTAGTGGCCAATTCACCCCTCCACTTT.